This passage covers 9 T cell receptor beta chains from one sample sequenced in a study of blood T cells in healthy people across ages. A second PCR, run for about 6 to 11 cycles, used a sample-barcoded 5' primer plus a J-beta primer mix. TCRdb re-analysed the 5' RACE reads in MiXCR, keeping a single row per CDR3 protein. The table shows hundreds of thousands of distinct CDR3 sequences, with roughly 21% occurring only once. Specimen: blood. Source of these receptors: a man between 65 and 79 years old in good health.

This chain uses TRBV4-1 with TRBJ2-2; TRBD2 might be the D (6 bases). The V gene's germline CDR1 is MGHRA and CDR2 YSYEKL. Trimming cost V 6 bases and J 1 base, with 12 bases left between them. This CDR3 has 15 residues. Here the CDR3 reads CASRLLGGNTGELFF. DNA of the CDR3: TGCGCCAGCAGACTACTGGGGGGGAACACCGGGGAGCTGTTTTTT.

This clonotype was seen ten or more times. The rearrangement uses TRBV7-9 and TRBJ2-7; 7 bases agree with TRBD1. CDR3 size: 14 residues. V shed 5 bases and J 1 base; nucleotides not matched to a gene: 5. Germline V gives CDR1 SEHNR, CDR2 FQNEAQ (reference sequence). Here the CDR3 reads CASSDRVSSYEQYF. DNA for the CDR3: TGTGCCAGCAGCGACAGGGTTTCGTCCTACGAGCAGTACTTC.

The chain has TRBV20-1 and TRBJ1-1, with 7 bases aligning to TRBD1. The CDR3 has 13 amino acids. CDR1 DFQATT and CDR2 SNEGSKA come from the germline V gene (reference sequence). V dropped 5 bases and J dropped 4; count of bases not matched to a gene: 7. CDR3 region: CSAAGGVGTEAFF. DNA for the CDR3: TGCAGTGCTGCAGGGGGGGTTGGCACTGAAGCTTTCTTT.

This clonotype was picked up a small number of times. V is TRBV2 and J is TRBJ2-5, with 10 bases aligning to TRBD1. CDR3 length equals 15 residues. Germline V CDR1 and CDR2: SNHLY, FYNNEI. V lost 8 bases to trimming and J lost 5 bases; unmatched junction nucleotides: 11. The CDR3 nucleotides are TGTGCCAGCGTGAGGACTGACAGGGGGCTTGAGACCCAGTACTTC. Translated: CASVRTDRGLETQYF.

J is TRBJ2-5 and V is TRBV7-2; D perhaps matches TRBD2 (5 bases). The assigned J gene may be wrong: the sequence end matches TRBJ2-1 better. The CDR3 is 15 residues long. Germline V gives CDR1 SGHTA, CDR2 FQGNSA. CDR3 sequence reads: CASSPGGGRRNEQFF. The CDR3 DNA reads TGTGCCAGCAGCCCCGGTGGCGGGCGCCGGAATGAGCAGTTCTTC.

A remark on this clonotype: Since the CDR3 does not end with the conserved phenylalanine or tryptophan, this likely comes from a read error. This chain links TRBV12-3 or TRBV12-4 with TRBJ1-4; D possibly corresponds to TRBD1 (6 bases). Trimming took off 3 bases at V and 11 bases at J, with 13 bases between the two ends. The CDR3 length is 13 residues. DNA of the CDR3: TGTGCCAGCAGTTTGGGGAGGGGGAGGAAACTGTTTCTT. Its translation is CASSLGRGRKLFL.

V usage is TRBV12-3 or TRBV12-4 and J usage is TRBJ1-1, with D possibly matching TRBD1 (6 bases). Trimming pared 6 bases from V and 4 bases from J, leaving 15 bases between. The CDR3 has 14 amino acids. DNA of the CDR3: TGTGCCAGCAGCCCTGGGACATCGAGCACTGAAGCTTTCTTT. Its protein product is CASSPGTSSTEAFF.

This chain links TRBV6-2 or TRBV6-3 with TRBJ2-5; 9 bases map to TRBD2. CDR3 length: 15 residues. CDR1 MNHEY and CDR2 SVGEGT come from the germline V gene. J gave up 11 bases and V 0 bases, and 10 bases lay outside the gene matches. CDR3 amino acids: CASSYSGTSRREQYF. The CDR3 bases are TGTGCCAGCAGTTACTCCGGGACTAGCCGCCGGGAGCAGTACTTC.

As regards this clonotype: A much more abundant neighbour one base away suggests this may be a read error. The chain is built from TRBV28 and TRBJ1-5; D perhaps matches TRBD1 (6 bases). There are 16 residues in the CDR3. The germline V gene has CDR1 MDHEN and CDR2 SYDVKM. Deletions cut 5 bases from V and 5 bases from J, with 19 bases between. Written as DNA, the CDR3 is TGTGCCAGCAGTCCCCCGTCGGGCAGGGGCCATCAGCCCCAGCATTTT. Translated, it gives CASSPPSGRGHQPQHF.